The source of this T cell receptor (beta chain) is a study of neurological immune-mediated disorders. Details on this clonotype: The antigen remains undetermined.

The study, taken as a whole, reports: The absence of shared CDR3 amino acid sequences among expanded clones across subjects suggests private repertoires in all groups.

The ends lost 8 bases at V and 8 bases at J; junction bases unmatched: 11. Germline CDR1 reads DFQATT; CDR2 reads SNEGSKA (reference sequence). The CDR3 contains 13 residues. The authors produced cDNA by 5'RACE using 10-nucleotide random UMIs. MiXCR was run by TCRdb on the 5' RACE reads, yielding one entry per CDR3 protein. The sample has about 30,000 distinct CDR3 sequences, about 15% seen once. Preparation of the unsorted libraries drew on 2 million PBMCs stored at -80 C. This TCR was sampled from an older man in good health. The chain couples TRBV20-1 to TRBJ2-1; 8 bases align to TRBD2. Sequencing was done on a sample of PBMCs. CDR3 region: CSTRSGAAYEQFF. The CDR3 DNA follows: TGCAGTACTCGTAGCGGGGCGGCCTATGAGCAGTTCTTC.